The 32 T cell receptor beta chains given below trace back to one sample, sequenced in a study of Graves' ophthalmopathy and Graves' hyperthyroidism. Amplified material comprised TCR beta CDR3 regions derived from RNA transcripts. HTBI primers were used in a first-round RT-PCR, which preceded a second-round multiplex PCR. TCRdb independently ran MiXCR on the multiplex PCR reads; one entry per CDR3 protein. This table has roughly 50,000 distinct CDR3 sequences, over 45% appearing once. Sequencing was done on a sample of peripheral blood. The receptors originated from an adult man with Graves' ophthalmopathy.

The gene calls are TRBV2 and TRBJ1-6; 7 nucleotides align to TRBD1. Trimming cost V 4 bases and J 7 bases; bases outside gene matches: 7. CDR3 size: 15 residues. Germline V CDR1 and CDR2: SNHLY, FYNNEI. The CDR3, as DNA: TGTGCCAGCAGTGCTAGACAGGGAGGAAATTCACCCCTCCACTTT. Residues: CASSARQGGNSPLHF.

The chain joins TRBV7-2 to TRBJ2-5; TRBD1 agrees at 9 bases. Germline assignment: CDR1 SGHTA and CDR2 FQGNSA. This CDR3 has 15 amino acids. V lost 6 bases, J lost 1 base, and 6 bases stayed unmatched. The CDR3 protein is CASRADRGIQETQYF. The CDR3 DNA reads as TGTGCCAGCAGGGCGGACAGGGGCATCCAAGAGACCCAGTACTTC.

This clonotype was detected many times. V usage is TRBV12-3 or TRBV12-4 and J usage is TRBJ2-5, with 8 bases lining up with TRBD1. The ends lost 5 bases at V and 5 bases at J; junction bases unmatched: 7. The CDR3 is made up of 14 amino acids. CDR3 nucleotide sequence: TGTGCCAGCAGTCTGGACAGGGAGAGGGAGACCCAGTACTTC. Translating it yields CASSLDRERETQYF.

This clonotype was picked up many times. This chain uses TRBV6-6 with TRBJ2-6; 14 bases align to TRBD2. The CDR3 has 18 amino acids. Losses at the gene ends were 8 bases for V and 0 bases for J; bases not matched to a gene: 6. In germline, CDR1 is MNHNY, CDR2 SVGAGI (reference sequence). The CDR3 here is CASSRTSGRSSGANVLTF. CDR3 nucleotide sequence: TGTGCCAGCTCCCGGACTAGCGGGAGGAGCTCTGGGGCCAACGTCCTGACTTTC.

In this sample, this clonotype turned up many times. The chain combines TRBV7-3 with TRBJ1-1, with unresolved D. Trimming shortened V by 5 bases and J by 1 base, and 14 bases separated the two germline ends. This CDR3 spans 15 amino acids. The germline CDR1 and CDR2 sequences are SGHTA and FQGTGA. CDR3 bases: TGTGCCAGCAGCGAACTCGGGCCAACGAACACTGAAGCTTTCTTT. It codes for CASSELGPTNTEAFF.

This clonotype was counted only a few times. This chain uses TRBV7-2 with TRBJ2-5; no firm D call. This CDR3 spans 11 amino acids. Germline V gene data show CDR1 as SGHTA and CDR2 as FQGNSA. V was pared by 5 bases and J by 4 bases, with 5 bases between. The CDR3 nucleotides read TGTGCCAGCAGCACCGGAGAGACCCAGTACTTC. Its protein product is CASSTGETQYF.

This sequence joins TRBV5-8 and TRBJ1-5, with 11 bases fitting TRBD1. In germline, CDR1 is SGHTS, CDR2 YDEGEE. Unmatched junction bases numbered 7, after V lost 4 bases and J lost 4 bases. CDR3 size: 16 residues. In DNA form, the CDR3 reads TGTGCCAGCAGCCCCGGACAGGGGGCGGGAAATCAGCCCCAGCATTTT. Amino acid sequence: CASSPGQGAGNQPQHF.

As concerns this clonotype: At one of its ends the junction is not consistent with the germline gene, which may arise from a read error. This sequence joins TRBV7-2 and TRBJ2-3; the match to TRBD2 covers 9 bases. The CDR3 covers 16 residues. Germline V gene lookup returns CDR1 SGHTA and CDR2 FQGNSA. The DNA for the CDR3 is TGTGCCAGCAGGTTAGGCGGGAGGGTCGGCACAGATACGCGGTATTTT. Amino acids: CASRLGGRVGTDTRYF.

This clonotype appeared many times. This chain connects TRBV6-1 to TRBJ1-1; TRBD1 matches 9 bases. The CDR3 length is 14 residues. V lost 1 base and J lost 11; bases outside the gene matches: 8. From germline, CDR1 is MNHNS and CDR2 SASEGT. The CDR3 spells CASSEEGTGRRAFF. As DNA, the CDR3 is TGTGCCAGCAGTGAAGAAGGGACAGGGCGACGCGCTTTCTTT.

The table lists this clonotype with many counts. The genes are TRBV19 and TRBJ2-4, with D possibly matching TRBD1 (6 bases). CDR3 size: 13 residues. V shed 5 bases and J shed 7 bases, with 12 bases lying between them. Looked up from germline, CDR1 is LNHDA and CDR2 is SQIVND (reference sequence). The CDR3 reads CASSVRGGNIQYF. As DNA, the CDR3 is TGTGCCAGTAGTGTCAGGGGTGGGAACATTCAGTACTTC.

The genes are TRBV2 and TRBJ1-2, with 9 positions matching TRBD1. Per the germline V gene, CDR1 is SNHLY and CDR2 is FYNNEI. Trimming cost V 3 bases and J 8 bases; bases outside gene matches: 4. The CDR3 is made up of 13 amino acids. The CDR3 DNA reads TGTGCCAGCAGTGACGGGACAGGGTCAGGCTACACCTTC. It translates to CASSDGTGSGYTF.

This clonotype was seen repeatedly, ten times or more. The rearrangement links TRBV20-1 to TRBJ1-4; possible D gene TRBD1, 5 bases. The V and J ends lost 5 bases and 6 bases respectively, with 19 bases between them. The CDR3 is 15 residues long. Germline CDR1 reads DFQATT; CDR2 reads SNEGSKA (reference sequence). Here the CDR3 DNA reads TGCAGTGCTTCGGGACCGGGGCGGTGGGATGAAAAACTGTTTTTT. It yields the protein CSASGPGRWDEKLFF.

There are many counts of this clonotype. The chain employs TRBV5-8 and TRBJ2-1, with D unresolved. The CDR3 contains 13 residues. V shed 4 bases and J shed 5 bases, with 10 bases lying between them. Germline V gene lookup returns CDR1 SGHTS and CDR2 YDEGEE. CDR3 nucleotides: TGTGCCAGCAGCCACGAGACCAACAATGAGCAGTTCTTC. Its translation: CASSHETNNEQFF.

This clonotype was observed at least ten times. A much larger clone lies a single base off, so this may be a read error. The chain couples TRBV2 to TRBJ2-1, with 8 bases matching TRBD2. Germline V gene sequence: CDR1 SNHLY, CDR2 FYNNEI. The length of the CDR3 is 17 residues. CDR3 DNA: TGTGCCAGCAGTGAGAGACTAGCGAAAAGCTCCTACAATGAGCGGTTCTTC. Its protein is CASSERLAKSSYNERFF.

The chain combines TRBV7-6 with TRBJ1-5, with D perhaps matching TRBD1 (6 bases). CDR3 length: 15 amino acids. Trimming cost V 4 bases and J 1 base, with 11 bases left between them. CDR1 is SGHVS and CDR2 is FNYEAQ in the germline V gene. CDR3 protein: CASSSGAASNQPQHF. The DNA of the CDR3 is TGTGCCAGCAGCTCAGGGGCGGCCAGCAATCAGCCCCAGCATTTT.

The chain carries TRBV10-3 and TRBJ2-5, with 13 positions matching TRBD2. The V segment lost 10 bases and the J segment 1 base; nucleotides outside the gene matches: 3. This CDR3 is 14 amino acids long. In germline, CDR1 is ENHRY, CDR2 SYGVKD. This chain's CDR3 is CATRTSGGQETQYF. Here the CDR3 DNA reads TGTGCCACCCGGACTAGCGGGGGCCAAGAGACCCAGTACTTC.

This clonotype ranks as medium-sized. The CDR3 reads CSVHRGGETQYF. The CDR3 bases are TGCAGCGTTCACCGGGGGGGCGAGACCCAGTACTTC. The rearrangement links TRBV29-1 to TRBJ2-5, with 8 bases lining up with TRBD2. This CDR3 is 12 amino acids long. Trimming removed 5 bases from V and 5 bases from J; junction bases left unmatched: 4. Germline V gives CDR1 SQVTM, CDR2 ANQGSEA.

This chain joins TRBV19 and TRBJ2-7; 7 bases line up with TRBD2. CDR3 size: 14 residues. Trimming removed 3 bases from V and 3 bases from J; junction bases left unmatched: 5. Germline CDR1 reads LNHDA; CDR2 reads SQIVND (reference sequence). CDR3 amino acids: CASSMASGHYEQYF. DNA for the CDR3: TGTGCCAGTAGTATGGCTAGCGGACACTACGAGCAGTACTTC.

This rearrangement joins TRBV27 to TRBJ2-2; D is ambiguous. Germline CDR1 and CDR2: MNHEY and SMNVEV (reference sequence). The V and J ends lost 0 bases and 5 bases respectively, with 7 bases between them. There are 14 residues in the CDR3. Here the CDR3 reads CASSLSAGTGELFF. The CDR3, as DNA: TGTGCCAGCAGTTTATCCGCCGGGACCGGGGAGCTGTTTTTT.

This clonotype has a handful of counts. The chain is built from TRBV7-2 and TRBJ2-2, with D possibly being TRBD1 (6 bases). Trimming stripped 6 bases from V and 2 bases from J, with 10 bases between. Germline V gene sequence: CDR1 SGHTA, CDR2 FQGNSA. The CDR3 totals 14 residues. The CDR3 DNA is TGTGCCAGCAGGTCCGGGACAAACACCGGGGAGCTGTTTTTT. It translates to CASRSGTNTGELFF.

This clonotype was observed a handful of times. The chain is built from TRBV19 and TRBJ2-7; D remains unclear. V was trimmed by 4 bases and J by 4 bases, leaving 11 bases between them. Germline CDR1 is LNHDA and CDR2 is SQIVND (reference sequence). The CDR3 has 13 amino acids. The DNA for the CDR3 is TGTGCCAGTAGTAAAGCAGGTACATACGAGCAGTACTTC. Its translation is CASSKAGTYEQYF.

The chain links TRBV20-1 to TRBJ2-1, with a possible D match to TRBD2 (5 bases). Germline lookup yields CDR1 DFQATT and CDR2 SNEGSKA (reference sequence). V lost 6 bases to trimming and J lost 9 bases, with 15 bases between them. CDR3 length equals 12 residues. This CDR3 is CSAARSGREQFF. The CDR3 nucleotides are TGCAGTGCGGCGAGAAGCGGTCGTGAGCAGTTCTTC.

The DNA of the CDR3 is TGTGCCAGCAGATCCGTCACAGGGACGTCTGAAGCTTTCTTT. The encoded protein is CASRSVTGTSEAFF. The chain employs TRBV6-1 and TRBJ1-1, with TRBD1 as a possible D gene (6 bases). Deletions cut 6 bases from V and 6 bases from J, with 17 bases between. The CDR3 length is 14 residues. Germline V gene data show CDR1 as MNHNS and CDR2 as SASEGT.

The chain uses TRBV5-1 and TRBJ2-5; D remains ambiguous. This CDR3 has 13 amino acids. In germline, CDR1 is SGHRS, CDR2 YFSETQ. V lost 0 bases to trimming and J lost 2 bases, with 5 bases between them. CDR3 bases: TGCGCCAGCAGCTTGGCCGTACAAGAGACCCAGTACTTC. The encoded protein is CASSLAVQETQYF.

This clonotype is medium-sized in the sample. The CDR3 nucleotides are TGTGCCAGCAGTGAAGTAGATCCGTCGAGGGGCTACACCTTC. Its protein product is CASSEVDPSRGYTF. This chain joins TRBV2 and TRBJ1-2; D is undetermined. Per the germline V gene, CDR1 is SNHLY and CDR2 is FYNNEI. V shed 1 base and J shed 8 bases, with 14 bases lying between them. This CDR3 has 14 amino acids.

The J gene is TRBJ1-2, the V gene TRBV10-3; tentative D call: TRBD1 (5 bases). Trimming pared 7 bases from V and 4 bases from J, leaving 16 bases between. Germline CDR1 reads ENHRY; CDR2 reads SYGVKD. The CDR3 spans 14 residues. Here the CDR3 DNA reads TGTGCCATCAATGACGGAGGGGAGGGCTATGGCTACACCTTC. This gives the protein CAINDGGEGYGYTF.

A word on this clonotype: This clone may be a read error of a much larger clone one base away. The chain joins TRBV6-6 to TRBJ1-3; D ambiguous. Per the germline V gene, CDR1 is MNHNY and CDR2 is SVGAGI (reference sequence). CDR3 length: 15 amino acids. CDR3 sequence reads: CASSLPVDSGSTIYF. The CDR3 coding sequence is TGTGCCAGCAGTCTTCCTGTGGACTCTGGAAGCACCATATATTTT.

This clonotype is classed as medium-sized. The V and J genes are TRBV19 and TRBJ2-3; D could derive from TRBD1 or TRBD2 (5 bases each). V lost 3 bases and J 9 bases, leaving 13 bases between the germline ends. Germline V gives CDR1 LNHDA, CDR2 SQIVND (reference sequence). The CDR3 loop spans 13 amino acids. Here the CDR3 reads CASSMSRDGTQYF. CDR3 sequence (DNA): TGTGCCAGTAGTATGAGCAGGGACGGGACGCAGTATTTT.

The rearrangement joins TRBV5-6 to TRBJ2-5, with 9 bases that match TRBD1. Looked up from germline, CDR1 is SGHDT and CDR2 is YYEEEE. The CDR3 extends over 16 amino acids. V lost 2 bases to trimming and J lost 5 bases; unmatched junction nucleotides: 10. The CDR3 reads CASSFLAGGTGETQYF. The CDR3 nucleotides read TGTGCCAGCAGCTTTCTTGCGGGTGGGACAGGGGAGACCCAGTACTTC.

V usage is TRBV19 and J usage is TRBJ1-3, with unresolved D. Germline CDR1 is LNHDA and CDR2 is SQIVND (reference sequence). V was pared by 7 bases and J by 0 bases, with 7 bases between. This CDR3 is 13 amino acids long. The CDR3 nucleotides are TGTGCCAGTACCCAGTGCTCTGGAAACACCATATATTTT. Translating it yields CASTQCSGNTIYF.

This clonotype was seen repeatedly, ten times or more. The gene calls are TRBV20-1 and TRBJ2-1, with D perhaps TRBD1 or TRBD2 (5 bases each). This CDR3 has 15 residues. Deletions cut 1 base from V and 0 bases from J, with 10 bases between. The V gene's germline CDR1 is DFQATT and CDR2 SNEGSKA (reference sequence). In nucleotides, the CDR3 is TGCAGTGCTAGAGGACTAAGGGGCTCCTACAATGAGCAGTTCTTC. This encodes CSARGLRGSYNEQFF.

The chain links TRBV24-1 to TRBJ2-7; TRBD1 matches at 7 bases. V lost 5 bases, J lost 2 bases, and 5 bases stayed unmatched. The CDR3 extends over 14 amino acids. CDR1 is KGHDR, CDR2 SFDVKD, per germline. This CDR3 is CATSGVGTAYEQYF. The DNA of the CDR3 is TGTGCCACCAGTGGGGTCGGGACAGCCTACGAGCAGTACTTC.